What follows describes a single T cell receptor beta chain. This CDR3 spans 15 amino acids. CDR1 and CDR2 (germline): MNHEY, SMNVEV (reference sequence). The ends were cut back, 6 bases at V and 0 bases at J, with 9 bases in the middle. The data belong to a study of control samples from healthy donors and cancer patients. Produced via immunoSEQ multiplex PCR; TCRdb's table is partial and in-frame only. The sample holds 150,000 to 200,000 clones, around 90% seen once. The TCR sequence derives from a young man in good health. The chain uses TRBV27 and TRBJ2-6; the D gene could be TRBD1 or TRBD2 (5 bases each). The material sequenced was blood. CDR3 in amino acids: CASSERGSGANVLTF. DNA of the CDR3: TGTGCCAGCAGCGAGAGGGGCTCTGGGGCCAACGTCCTGACTTTC.